This T cell receptor beta chain is drawn from a study of long-term antiretroviral therapy in people with HIV. Germline V CDR1 and CDR2: SEHNR, FQNEAQ (reference sequence). The V segment lost 6 bases and the J segment 5 bases; nucleotides outside the gene matches: 4. This CDR3 contains 13 residues. This clone was observed once. The run of the v3.0 immunoSEQ assay was at survey level. Measured with immunoSEQ multiplex PCR; TCRdb has only the in-frame clones, and not every one. Of about 27,000 clones detected, around 80% appear once; the ten largest clones hold approximately 9.5%. The chain couples TRBV7-9 to TRBJ2-7; 10 bases line up with TRBD1. This receptor was taken from a man between 40 and 49 years old with HIV. Sample: unsorted PBMCs, taken 3 years after starting antiretroviral therapy. The CDR3 region has the DNA TGTGCCAGCAGGTCCGGGACAGGGGACGAGCAGTACTTC. Translating gives CASRSGTGDEQYF.